In its sample, the clone carrying this TCR beta chain was seen a few times. The data derive from a study of T cell repertoires in cytomegalovirus infection. TCRdb ran MiXCR on the reads and lists one entry per CDR3 protein. The sample has about 460,000 distinct CDR3 sequences, around 10% seen once. This CDR3 spans 14 amino acids. The germline CDR1 and CDR2 sequences are LNHDA and SQIVND (reference sequence). V was shortened by 3 bases and J by 2 bases, with 10 bases between the two germline ends. This clonotype was sampled from a human donor in good health (CMV status not recorded). Some clones in this sample may be carry-over from other donors' samples. The chain employs TRBV19 and TRBJ1-2, with D hard to call. The sample comprised PBMCs. For the CDR3, the DNA is TGTGCCAGTAGTATCAGCGGAGAAAACTATGGCTACACCTTC. It translates to CASSISGENYGYTF.